These 20 T cell receptor beta chains share one sample of origin, sequenced in a study of cytomegalovirus exposure and HLA in healthy donors. Primers for the PCR totalled 60 Vbeta and 13 Jbeta. This table comes from immunoSEQ multiplex PCR, and its TCRdb copy is limited to in-frame clones, with some not included. Here the sample spans under 150,000 clones, around three quarters being singletons. Sequenced input: PBMCs. These TCRs come from a man between 40 and 49 years old in good health and CMV-seropositive.

This clone appeared once. J is TRBJ1-5 and V is TRBV19, with D unresolved. The CDR3 is made up of 14 amino acids. V lost 8 bases, J lost 2 bases, and 13 bases lay in between. CDR1 and CDR2 (germline): LNHDA, SQIVND (reference sequence). The CDR3 reads CASDYSGGNQPQHF. The CDR3 bases are TGTGCCAGTGACTATTCTGGAGGCAATCAGCCCCAGCATTTT.

The V call is TRBV5-8, the J call TRBJ2-1; 14 bases map to TRBD2. The V gene's germline CDR1 is SGHTS and CDR2 YDEGEE. V trimming: 1 base; J trimming: 1 base; junction bases outside the gene matches: 4. The CDR3 runs 18 residues. The chain's CDR3 is CASSLLGLAGVSYNEQFF. The CDR3, as DNA: TGTGCCAGCAGCTTGCTGGGACTAGCGGGAGTATCCTACAATGAGCAGTTCTTC.

The rearrangement uses TRBV12-5 and TRBJ2-2; D is unclear. CDR1 LGHNT and CDR2 FRNRAP come from the germline V gene. The V end was cut by 8 bases, the J end by 6 bases, with 16 bases between. The CDR3 has 14 residues. The CDR3 protein is CASSIGRLAGELFF. The CDR3 nucleotides read TGTGCTAGTTCGATAGGAAGGCTAGCCGGGGAGCTGTTTTTT.

CDR3 sequence reads: CASSLLAGVGNEQFF. CDR3 DNA sequence: TGTGCCAGCAGTTTATTAGCGGGGGTCGGGAATGAGCAGTTCTTC. The J gene is TRBJ2-1, the V gene TRBV27; TRBD2 agrees at 9 bases. The germline V gene has CDR1 MNHEY and CDR2 SMNVEV (reference sequence). Germline trimming cut 1 base from V and 7 bases from J; bases unmatched to any gene: 5. This CDR3 comprises 15 residues.

The chain has TRBV29-1 and TRBJ1-3; TRBD1 aligns across 9 bases. Germline V gene sequence: CDR1 SQVTM, CDR2 ANQGSEA. J gave up 7 bases and V 4 bases, and 11 bases lay outside the gene matches. The CDR3 totals 15 residues. This chain's CDR3 is CSVVSGQGARNTIYF. CDR3 DNA sequence: TGCAGCGTTGTTTCGGGACAGGGCGCAAGGAACACCATATATTTT.

The sample holds one count of this clone. The chain has TRBV14 and TRBJ1-1, with TRBD1 matching 9 bases. The CDR3 contains 13 residues. V shed 1 base and J 11 bases; nucleotides not matched to a gene: 5. Germline lookup yields CDR1 SGHDN and CDR2 FVKESK. This chain's CDR3 is CASSQGTGVTAFF. CDR3 DNA: TGTGCCAGCAGCCAAGGGACAGGGGTTACGGCTTTCTTT.

The CDR3 nucleotides read TGTGCCAGCAGTTACGGACTAGCGGGACAAGAGACCCAGTACTTC. It encodes CASSYGLAGQETQYF. This sequence joins TRBV6-5 and TRBJ2-5; 12 nucleotides align to TRBD2. The CDR3 sequence is 15 residues long. Germline CDR1 reads MNHEY; CDR2 reads SVGAGI. V lost 2 bases, J lost 2 bases, and 0 bases stayed unmatched.

The gene calls are TRBV27 and TRBJ1-1; D is ambiguous. Germline CDR1 and CDR2: MNHEY and SMNVEV (reference sequence). The V gene lost 3 bases and the J gene lost 0 bases, with 11 bases spanning the gap. The CDR3 loop spans 15 amino acids. The CDR3 protein is CASSFRTGMNTEAFF. In DNA, the CDR3 is TGTGCCAGCAGTTTCCGGACGGGGATGAACACTGAAGCTTTCTTT.

J is TRBJ2-3 and V is TRBV10-3; 12 nucleotides line up with TRBD2. Germline lookup yields CDR1 ENHRY and CDR2 SYGVKD. The CDR3 totals 16 residues. The ends lost 3 bases at V and 3 bases at J; junction bases unmatched: 4. The CDR3 bases are TGTGCCATCAGTGACCCTAGCGGGGGGGCAACAGATACGCAGTATTTT. Protein: CAISDPSGGATDTQYF.

The CDR3 sequence is CASSPGGSQPQHF. In nucleotides, the CDR3 is TGTGCCAGCAGTCCAGGGGGTTCCCAGCCCCAGCATTTT. V gene TRBV27 combines with J gene TRBJ1-5; 7 bases agree with TRBD1. CDR3 length: 13 amino acids. The V segment lost 5 bases and the J segment 7 bases; nucleotides outside the gene matches: 5. Germline assignment: CDR1 MNHEY and CDR2 SMNVEV (reference sequence).

The chain employs TRBV5-1 and TRBJ1-3; possible D gene TRBD1, 5 bases. CDR3 length equals 16 residues. Per germline, CDR1 SGHRS and CDR2 YFSETQ. V was cut by 3 bases and J by 3 bases, with 16 bases left in between. CDR3 region: CASSSTPGWYGNTIYF. CDR3 nucleotide sequence: TGCGCCAGCAGCTCCACACCAGGGTGGTATGGAAACACCATATATTTT.

This rearrangement joins TRBV7-8 to TRBJ2-1; TRBD2 matches 12 bases. Losses at the gene ends were 3 bases for V and 8 bases for J; bases not matched to a gene: 14. Germline V gives CDR1 SGHVS, CDR2 FQNEAQ. The CDR3 extends over 18 amino acids. CDR3 sequence reads: CASSLGLAGGQFFDEQFF. CDR3 DNA sequence: TGTGCCAGCAGCTTGGGGCTAGCGGGAGGGCAGTTTTTTGATGAGCAGTTCTTC.

This clone has only a few counts. The V and J genes are TRBV6-6 and TRBJ2-5; 10 bases are a match to TRBD2. The germline CDR1 and CDR2 sequences are MNHNY and SVGAGI (reference sequence). This CDR3 contains 14 residues. Trimming removed 5 bases from V and 9 bases from J; junction bases left unmatched: 9. CDR3 nucleotides: TGTGCCAGCAGTAGCGGGGGGGGGACTAGAGCCCAGTACTTC. Its translation is CASSSGGGTRAQYF.

This chain connects TRBV4-1 to TRBJ1-5, with D possibly matching TRBD1 (5 bases). This CDR3 region has 18 residues. V lost 0 bases and J lost 0, with 15 bases in between. CDR1 is MGHRA and CDR2 is YSYEKL in the germline V gene. CDR3 in amino acids: CASSQEDVGGYSNQPQHF. The CDR3 DNA reads TGCGCCAGCAGCCAAGAAGATGTCGGGGGATATAGCAATCAGCCCCAGCATTTT.

About this clone: Other DNA sequences from this sample encode an identical CDR3 as well. The chain carries TRBV19 and TRBJ1-5, with D possibly TRBD1 on 5 matching bases. In germline, CDR1 is LNHDA, CDR2 SQIVND (reference sequence). Trimming removed 7 bases from V and 0 bases from J, with 10 bases in between. CDR3 size: 14 residues. This CDR3 is CASTGQYSNQPQHF. For the CDR3, the DNA is TGTGCCAGTACCGGACAATATAGCAATCAGCCCCAGCATTTT.

The J gene is TRBJ1-5, the V gene TRBV19; 7 bases match TRBD1. Looked up from germline, CDR1 is LNHDA and CDR2 is SQIVND (reference sequence). With 0 bases clipped from V and 2 bases from J, the junction kept 19 bases outside the gene matches. The CDR3 is 21 residues long. The CDR3 loop is CASSIDLFGDRILGRNQPQHF. The CDR3 DNA follows: TGTGCCAGTAGTATAGATCTTTTTGGGGACAGAATCCTTGGCCGCAATCAGCCCCAGCATTTT.

There are a few counts of this clone. The CDR3 reads CASSPTRRDTEAFF. In DNA form, the CDR3 reads TGTGCCAGCAGTCCGACCCGACGGGACACTGAAGCTTTCTTT. The V and J genes are TRBV27 and TRBJ1-1; the D is unclear. The CDR3 runs 14 residues. Germline V gene data show CDR1 as MNHEY and CDR2 as SMNVEV (reference sequence). Deletions cut 5 bases from V and 3 bases from J, with 13 bases between.

In its sample, this clone was seen a few times. The J gene is TRBJ2-5, the V gene TRBV7-2; D not certain. CDR3 length equals 11 residues. The germline gives CDR1 SGHTA, CDR2 FQGNSA. V dropped 4 bases and J dropped 5 bases, with 5 bases sitting between them. CDR3 DNA: TGTGCCAGCAGCTCGTCGGAGACCCAGTACTTC. This translates into CASSSSETQYF. Based on the CDR3 plus reference TRBV7-2 and TRBJ2-5, the full variable domain is GAGVSQSPSNKVTEKGKDVELRCDPISGHTALYWYRQSLGQGLEFLIYFQGNSAPDKSGLPSDRFSAERTGGSVSTLTIQRTQQEDSAVYLCASSSSETQYFGPGTRLLVL.

The V gene is TRBV10-2, the J gene TRBJ1-1; 7 bases map to TRBD1. The CDR3 is made up of 13 amino acids. CDR1 is WSHSY, CDR2 SAAADI, per germline. The V and J ends lost 6 bases and 2 bases, in that order; junction bases with no gene match: 3. CDR3: CASRTGFNTEAFF. In DNA form, the CDR3 reads TGCGCCAGCAGGACAGGGTTCAACACTGAAGCTTTCTTT.

The chain employs TRBV19 and TRBJ2-7; D perhaps matches TRBD1 (5 bases). V lost 5 bases and J 3 bases, leaving 11 bases between the germline ends. The CDR3 covers 13 residues. Germline loops: CDR1 LNHDA, CDR2 SQIVND (reference sequence). The CDR3 protein is CASSPRRGYEQYF. The CDR3 DNA reads TGTGCCAGTAGTCCTCGAAGGGGCTACGAGCAGTACTTC.